The rows below give T cell receptor beta chains drawn from one sample of a study of Ad26.COV2.S vaccination and SARS-CoV-2 variants. Profiled with immunoSEQ multiplex PCR; TCRdb holds only in-frame clones, not every one. The repertoire includes some 410,000 clones, approximately 90% of them detected once, and around 1.7% sits in the top ten. The sample consisted of peripheral blood, taken in a trial of Ad26.COV2.S vaccine versus placebo. All receptors come from a person between 18 and 65 years old who received the Ad26.COV2.S COVID-19 vaccine or a placebo. CDR3s leave out the opening cysteine and the closing phenylalanine or tryptophan.

TRBJ2-1 | TRBV15 | ATSRRSSYNEQF
TRBJ1-2 | TRBV5-1 | ASSLELAYGYT
TRBJ1-2 | TRBV27 | ASSRRVSLNYGYT
TRBJ1-1 | TRBV6-1 | ASSWTDANTEAF
TRBJ2-5 | TRBV3-1/TRBV3-2 | ASSQELAGYQETQY
TRBJ2-2 | TRBV7-8 | ASSLKPPGRGTNTGELF
TRBJ2-1 | TRBV13 | ASSLGTRNEQF
TRBJ1-1 | TRBV7-9 | ASSFNRGARNTEAF
TRBJ2-1 | TRBV5-4 | ASSLGPGGRNNEQF
TRBJ2-5 | TRBV5-1 | ASSPGPRPGETQY
TRBJ2-2 | TRBV5-6 | ASSLRDRDLTGELF
TRBJ2-7 | TRBV7-8 | ASSLVEGAYEQY
TRBJ2-7 | TRBV3-1/TRBV3-2 | ASSQGGGGEQY
TRBJ2-7 | TRBV5-1 | ASSLGAGTYEQY
TRBJ1-1 | TRBV29-1 | SVKDRGEFAEAF
TRBJ2-7 | TRBV4-3 | ASSQVDRGSYEQY
TRBJ2-2 | TRBV7-2 | ASSLGRYNTGELF
TRBJ2-7 | TRBV3-1/TRBV3-2 | ASSRTPYEQY
TRBJ1-4 | TRBV27 | ASRRRGQLSTNEKLF
TRBJ1-4 | TRBV5-6 | ASSLRGEGEKLF
TRBJ1-3 | TRBV9 | ASSTLTGGPGNTIY
TRBJ2-7 | TRBV29-1 | SVKDSLSYEQY
TRBJ2-5 | TRBV18 | ASSPRARSFPYQETQY
TRBJ1-4 | TRBV30 | AWRPPGQGTMVGEKLF
TRBJ2-7 | TRBV6-1 | ASSESYRGGPYEQY
TRBJ2-7 | TRBV10-3 | AISEPTGPYEQY
TRBJ2-5 | TRBV7-7 | ASSPGLAGGKETQY
TRBJ2-5 | TRBV29-1 | SVEVGYETQY
TRBJ2-1 | TRBV6-2/TRBV6-3 | ASSYWGYNEQF
TRBJ2-2 | TRBV4-3 | ASSQEPPGNTGELF
TRBJ1-5 | TRBV27 | ASRRDVGGASNQPQH
TRBJ2-3 | TRBV18 | ASSPTPMQGGFADTQY
TRBJ1-1 | TRBV28 | ASSPGGGRWSEAF
TRBJ2-7 | TRBV9 | ASSDRQGREQY
TRBJ2-7 | TRBV11-2 | ASSFRLPSYEQY
TRBJ1-1 | TRBV27 | ASSLKRGGFTEAF
TRBJ2-5 | TRBV3-1/TRBV3-2 | ASSQEASGEKETQY
TRBJ2-1 | TRBV5-6 | ASSLASGGAGNEQF
TRBJ1-2 | TRBV4-3 | ASSQLGGYT
TRBJ1-4 | TRBV6-2/TRBV6-3 | ASSYQRQGNEKLF
TRBJ2-2 | TRBV9 | ASSTPITGELF
TRBJ1-6 | TRBV10-1 | ASSKGQWNSPLH
TRBJ1-1 | TRBV7-9 | ASSARGLGSTEAF
TRBJ2-5 | TRBV9 | ASSQAGETQY
TRBJ2-5 | TRBV5-4 | ASSFGKETQY
TRBJ1-4 | TRBV5-8 | ASSLRGQGRELF
TRBJ1-1 | TRBV5-4 | ASRGPPDTEAF
TRBJ2-2 | TRBV5-4 | ASSLLGASNTGELF
TRBJ2-7 | TRBV6-5 | ASSYSPVGGYEQY
TRBJ1-2 | TRBV11-2 | ASSQTGYYYGYT
TRBJ1-2 | TRBV6-2/TRBV6-3 | ASSPFTKPGGYT
TRBJ1-4 | TRBV23-1 | ASSKIKTGGGPSEKLF
TRBJ1-3 | TRBV28 | ASSLSTPGTSGNTIY
TRBJ2-5 | TRBV6-2/TRBV6-3 | ASSYSNEESLQETQY
TRBJ1-4 | TRBV30 | AWRSQRVATNEKLF
TRBJ2-7 | TRBV6-5 | ASSSSLSYEQY
TRBJ1-2 | TRBV5-4 | ASSLEGPGADGYT